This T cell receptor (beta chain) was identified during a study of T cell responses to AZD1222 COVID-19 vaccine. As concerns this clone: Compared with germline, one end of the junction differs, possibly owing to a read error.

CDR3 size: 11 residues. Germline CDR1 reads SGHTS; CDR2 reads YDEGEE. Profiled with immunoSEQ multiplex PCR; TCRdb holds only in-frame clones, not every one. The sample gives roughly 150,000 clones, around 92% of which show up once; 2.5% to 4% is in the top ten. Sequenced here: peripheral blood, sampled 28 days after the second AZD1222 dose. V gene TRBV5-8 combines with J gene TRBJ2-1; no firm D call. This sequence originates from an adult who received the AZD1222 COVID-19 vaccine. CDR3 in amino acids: CASSLGIVSVF. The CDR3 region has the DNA TGTGCCAGCAGCTTGGGTATAGTTTCTGTCTTC.